The 14 T cell receptor beta chains reported below all come from one sample, sequenced in a study of neurological immune-mediated disorders. TCRdb reprocessed the 5' RACE reads via MiXCR and lists one record per CDR3 protein. The sample has tens of thousands of distinct CDR3 sequences; 2.5% to 3% are singletons. The specimen sequenced was PBMCs. Receptors were obtained from a woman in her twenties or thirties with multiple sclerosis.

This clonotype was found a few times. Being one base from a much bigger clone, this may be a read error. This chain joins TRBV30 and TRBJ2-1; maybe TRBD1 (6 bases). In germline, CDR1 is GTSNPN, CDR2 SVGIG (reference sequence). This CDR3 contains 11 residues. The CDR3 here is CDRGHYNEQFF. CDR3 bases: TGTGACCGGGGACACTACAATGAGCAGTTCTTC.

This clonotype was seen ten or more times. The chain has TRBV6-2 or TRBV6-3 and TRBJ1-1; D possibly corresponds to TRBD1 (6 bases). Germline-derived CDR1 and CDR2 are MNHEY and SVGEGT. CDR3 length: 16 residues. Between the trimmed V and J ends, which lost 4 bases and 1 base, there was a span of 16 bases. CDR3: CASSSPMAGENTEAFF. CDR3 bases: TGTGCCAGCAGTTCTCCCATGGCAGGGGAGAACACTGAAGCTTTCTTT.

A few counts support this clonotype. CDR3 amino acids: CAGSKGDRANTGELFF. For the CDR3, the DNA is TGTGCCGGATCAAAGGGGGACCGCGCGAACACCGGGGAGCTGTTTTTT. This sequence joins TRBV7-2 and TRBJ2-2; possible D gene TRBD1, 6 bases. Germline loops: CDR1 SGHTA, CDR2 FQGNSA. V dropped 11 bases and J dropped 0 bases, with 19 bases sitting between them. This CDR3 comprises 16 residues.

This clonotype was observed at least ten times. V and J are TRBV24-1 and TRBJ2-1, with TRBD2 as a possible D gene (5 bases). V was trimmed by 5 bases and J by 6 bases, leaving 10 bases between them. This CDR3 is 13 amino acids long. Germline V gene sequence: CDR1 KGHDR, CDR2 SFDVKD. This CDR3 is CATSASLLNEQFF. The CDR3 nucleotides read TGTGCCACCAGTGCTAGCCTCCTCAATGAGCAGTTCTTC.

This clonotype was detected many times. The V and J genes are TRBV28 and TRBJ2-1, with a tentative D call TRBD2 (6 bases). The CDR3 contains 16 residues. V lost 4 bases to trimming and J lost 0 bases, with 13 bases between them. Germline CDR1 and CDR2: MDHEN and SYDVKM. CDR3 coding DNA: TGTGCCAGCAGTTCCGCTGACGGGAGCTCCTACAATGAGCAGTTCTTC. Its translation: CASSSADGSSYNEQFF.

This clonotype came up many times. The genes are TRBV12-3 or TRBV12-4 and TRBJ2-1, with D unresolved. V lost 3 bases and J lost 3, with 9 bases in between. The CDR3 is 14 amino acids. The CDR3: CASSLLVGYNEQFF. Written as DNA, the CDR3 is TGTGCCAGCAGTTTGTTGGTAGGCTACAATGAGCAGTTCTTC.

In this sample, this clonotype turned up many times. This sequence joins TRBV29-1 and TRBJ2-1; no definite D call. CDR3 length: 16 amino acids. The V gene's germline CDR1 is SQVTM and CDR2 ANQGSEA. Trimming shortened V by 3 bases and J by 5 bases, and 20 bases separated the two germline ends. The CDR3: CSVDPHASLRDNEQFF. The CDR3 DNA is TGCAGCGTTGACCCCCATGCTAGTTTGCGCGACAATGAGCAGTTCTTC.

At least ten counts were recorded for this clonotype. V gene TRBV24-1 combines with J gene TRBJ2-5; D gene ambiguous. The CDR3 runs 13 residues. Germline V lookup: CDR1 KGHDR, CDR2 SFDVKD. Trimming removed 4 bases from V and 4 bases from J, with 9 bases in between. This CDR3 is CATSDFAAETQYF. In DNA, the CDR3 is TGTGCCACCAGTGACTTTGCGGCAGAGACCCAGTACTTC.

This clonotype was observed at least ten times. The chain joins TRBV20-1 to TRBJ2-7, with D uncertain. The germline gives CDR1 DFQATT, CDR2 SNEGSKA (reference sequence). This CDR3 is 11 amino acids long. Between the trimmed V and J ends, which lost 7 bases and 0 bases, there was a span of 7 bases. The CDR3 reads CSGLGSYEQYF. CDR3 coding DNA: TGCAGTGGGCTAGGCTCCTACGAGCAGTACTTC.

This clonotype was observed many times. The chain is built from TRBV7-9 and TRBJ2-1; no definite D call. The V gene's germline CDR1 is SEHNR and CDR2 FQNEAQ (reference sequence). The CDR3 sequence is 12 residues long. Trimming removed 6 bases at V and 8 bases at J, with 11 bases between. In DNA form, the CDR3 reads TGTGCCAGCAGGCCTAGGTGGGATGAGCAGTTCTTC. Its translation is CASRPRWDEQFF.

This clonotype was counted a few times. This chain joins TRBV19 and TRBJ2-7, with TRBD2 matching 8 bases. The V gene's germline CDR1 is LNHDA and CDR2 SQIVND (reference sequence). CDR3 size: 14 residues. With 7 bases clipped from V and 6 bases from J, the junction kept 11 bases outside the gene matches. The CDR3 is CASTAGTSLGEQYF. The CDR3 DNA reads TGTGCCAGTACCGCCGGGACTAGTCTCGGCGAGCAGTACTTC.

This clonotype has at least ten counts. The chain carries TRBV24-1 and TRBJ1-1; 12 nucleotides align to TRBD1. Germline CDR1 and CDR2: KGHDR and SFDVKD. V was clipped by 6 bases and J by 11 bases; unmatched bases: 9. The CDR3 runs 14 residues. The chain's CDR3 is CATSSGQGASPAFF. In nucleotides, the CDR3 is TGTGCCACCAGTTCGGGACAGGGGGCATCTCCCGCTTTCTTT.

This clonotype was counted many times. This rearrangement joins TRBV20-1 to TRBJ2-3; no clear D gene. Germline V gene sequence: CDR1 DFQATT, CDR2 SNEGSKA (reference sequence). The CDR3 runs to 13 residues. The ends were cut back, 5 bases at V and 0 bases at J, with 9 bases in the middle. CDR3 protein: CSAHLTSTDTQYF. Here the CDR3 DNA reads TGCAGTGCTCATCTGACTAGCACAGATACGCAGTATTTT.

In its sample, this clonotype was seen many times. The rearrangement uses TRBV20-1 and TRBJ2-7; weak D call: TRBD2 (7 bases). Trimming removed 6 bases at V and 5 bases at J, with 17 bases between. The CDR3 extends over 13 amino acids. Germline loops: CDR1 DFQATT, CDR2 SNEGSKA (reference sequence). The CDR3 sequence: CSARGGGVDEQYF. The DNA for the CDR3 is TGCAGTGCCCGAGGGGGGGGGGTTGACGAGCAGTACTTC.